This TCR beta chain was captured by sequencing in a study of technical replicates of blood from a few donors. Using immunoSEQ multiplex PCR, the repertoire was profiled, and TCRdb retains in-frame clones only, with some absent. The sample lists almost 55,000 clones, 94% occurring once. The ends were cut back, 3 bases at V and 0 bases at J, with 8 bases in the middle. This CDR3 is built from 14 residues. From germline, CDR1 is KGHSH and CDR2 LQKENI. This clone appeared a single time. This TCR was sampled from a human donor in good health. The sample consisted of T cells isolated from PBMCs. The V and J genes are TRBV18 and TRBJ1-1; D is undetermined. The CDR3 region has the DNA TGTGCCAGCTCACCCGGCGGAATGAACACTGAAGCTTTCTTT. Its protein product is CASSPGGMNTEAFF.